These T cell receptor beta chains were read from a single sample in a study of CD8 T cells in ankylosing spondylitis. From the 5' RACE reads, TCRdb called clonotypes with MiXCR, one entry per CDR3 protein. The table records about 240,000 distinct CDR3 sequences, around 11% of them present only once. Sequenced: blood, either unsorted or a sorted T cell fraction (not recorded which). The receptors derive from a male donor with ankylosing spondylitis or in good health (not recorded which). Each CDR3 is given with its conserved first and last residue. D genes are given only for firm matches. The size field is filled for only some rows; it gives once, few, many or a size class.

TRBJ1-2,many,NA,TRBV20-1,CSATDPRGNYGYTF,TGCAGTGCTACTGACCCCCGGGGAAACTATGGCTACACCTTC
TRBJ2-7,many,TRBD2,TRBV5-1,CASSSGTSGYEQYF,TGTGCCAGCAGTTCCGGGACTAGCGGCTACGAGCAGTACTTC
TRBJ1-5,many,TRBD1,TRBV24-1,CATSDNRQGVNQPQHF,TGTGCCACCAGTGATAACCGACAGGGAGTCAATCAGCCCCAGCATTTT
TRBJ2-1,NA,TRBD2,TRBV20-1,CSAMASGVIEQFF,TGCAGTGCTATGGCTAGCGGGGTTATTGAGCAGTTCTTC
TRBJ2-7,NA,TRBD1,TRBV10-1,CASSDRGRWSEQYF,TGCGCCAGCAGTGACAGGGGGCGCTGGTCCGAGCAGTACTTC
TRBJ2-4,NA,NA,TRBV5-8,CASSLSPRGGNIQYF,TGTGCCAGCAGCTTATCCCCGAGGGGCGGGAACATTCAGTACTTC
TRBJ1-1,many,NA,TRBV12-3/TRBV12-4,CASSFQGLNTEAFF,TGTGCCAGCAGTTTCCAGGGCTTGAACACTGAAGCTTTCTTT
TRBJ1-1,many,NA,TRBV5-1,CASSLGGAMNTEAFF,TGCGCCAGCAGCTTGGGAGGAGCAATGAACACTGAAGCTTTCTTT
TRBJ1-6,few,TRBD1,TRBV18,CASSPRQGPNSPLHF,TGTGCCAGCTCACCTCGACAGGGACCTAATTCACCCCTCCACTTT
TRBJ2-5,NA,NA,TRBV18,CASSHIQARQETQYF,TGTGCCAGCTCACATATACAGGCCAGGCAAGAGACCCAGTACTTC
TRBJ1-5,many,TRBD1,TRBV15,CATRGQEAYSNQPQHF,TGTGCCACCCGGGGACAGGAAGCTTATAGCAATCAGCCCCAGCATTTT
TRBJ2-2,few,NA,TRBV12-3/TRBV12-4,CATRGGLANTGELFF,TGTGCCACCAGGGGGGGGCTCGCGAACACCGGGGAGCTGTTTTTT
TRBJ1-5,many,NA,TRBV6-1,CASSERNSQPQHF,TGTGCCAGCAGTGAACGTAACAGTCAGCCCCAGCATTTT
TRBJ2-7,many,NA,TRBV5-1,CASSLVTSGPYEQYF,TGCGCCAGCAGCTTGGTAACCTCTGGGCCCTACGAGCAGTACTTC
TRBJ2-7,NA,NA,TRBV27,CASSLKLGEWNEQYF,TGTGCCAGCAGTTTGAAACTTGGGGAGTGGAACGAGCAGTACTTC
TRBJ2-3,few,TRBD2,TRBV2,CASSAFSGESTDTQYF,TGTGCCAGCAGTGCTTTTAGCGGGGAAAGCACAGATACGCAGTATTTT
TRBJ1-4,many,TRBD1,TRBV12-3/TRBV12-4,CASSGYLLDREGEKLFF,TGTGCCAGCAGTGGTTACCTCCTGGACAGGGAGGGGGAAAAACTGTTTTTT
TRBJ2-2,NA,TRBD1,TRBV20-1,CSARGWTGTDTGELFF,TGCAGTGCTAGAGGGTGGACCGGGACAGATACCGGGGAGCTGTTTTTT
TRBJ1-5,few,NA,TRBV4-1,CASSQESESPRNQPQHF,TGCGCCAGCAGCCAAGAGTCGGAGTCGCCTCGCAATCAGCCCCAGCATTTT
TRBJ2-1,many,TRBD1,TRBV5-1,CASSPTGVNEQFF,TGCGCCAGCAGCCCGACAGGGGTAAATGAGCAGTTCTTC
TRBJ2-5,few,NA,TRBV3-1,CASSSGRAHQETQYF,TGTGCCAGCAGCTCGGGAAGGGCACATCAAGAGACCCAGTACTTC
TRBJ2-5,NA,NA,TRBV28,CASSFVGRGQKQETQYF,TGTGCCAGCAGTTTCGTTGGTCGCGGACAAAAGCAAGAGACCCAGTACTTC
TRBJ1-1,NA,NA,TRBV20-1,CSAPSLAMNTEAFF,TGCAGTGCGCCCAGCCTGGCCATGAACACTGAAGCTTTCTTT
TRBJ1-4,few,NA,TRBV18,CASSRFKGSIGEKLFF,TGTGCCAGCTCACGATTTAAGGGGAGTATCGGTGAAAAACTGTTTTTT
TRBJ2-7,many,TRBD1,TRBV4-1,CASSPNPGQSTYEQYF,TGCGCCAGCAGCCCAAATCCGGGACAGTCCACCTACGAGCAGTACTTC
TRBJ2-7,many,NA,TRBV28,CASNLYPNYEQYF,TGTGCCAGCAACCTCTATCCGAACTACGAGCAGTACTTC
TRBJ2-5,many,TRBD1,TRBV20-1,CSAGQGERETQYF,TGCAGTGCTGGACAGGGGGAAAGGGAGACCCAGTACTTC
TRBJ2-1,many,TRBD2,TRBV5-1,CASSLGLAHYNEQFF,TGCGCCAGCAGCTTGGGACTAGCGCATTACAATGAGCAGTTCTTC
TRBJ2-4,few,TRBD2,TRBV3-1,CASSQKPGLAGDLGAKNIQYF,TGTGCCAGCAGCCAGAAACCGGGACTAGCGGGAGATCTGGGTGCCAAAAACATTCAGTACTTC
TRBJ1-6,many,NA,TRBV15,CATSRDVGINSPLHF,TGTGCCACCAGCAGAGATGTGGGGATAAATTCACCCCTCCACTTT
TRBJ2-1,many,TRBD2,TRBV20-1,CSAIPTSGRLNEQFF,TGCAGTGCTATTCCTACTAGCGGGAGGTTGAATGAGCAGTTCTTC
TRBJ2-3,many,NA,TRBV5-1,CASSLGFTSTDTQYF,TGCGCCAGCAGCCTTGGATTCACTAGCACAGATACGCAGTATTTT
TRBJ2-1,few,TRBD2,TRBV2,CASSEISGGARNEQFF,TGTGCCAGCAGTGAGATTAGCGGGGGGGCACGGAATGAGCAGTTCTTC
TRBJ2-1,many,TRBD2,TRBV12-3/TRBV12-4,CASSFLAGGLYNEQFF,TGTGCCAGCAGTTTCCTAGCGGGGGGGTTATACAATGAGCAGTTCTTC
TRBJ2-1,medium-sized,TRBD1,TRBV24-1,CATSEGQGAVNEQFF,TGTGCCACCAGTGAAGGGCAGGGGGCTGTTAATGAGCAGTTCTTC
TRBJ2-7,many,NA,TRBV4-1,CASSPTQGSDEQYF,TGCGCCAGCAGCCCGACACAGGGTTCAGACGAGCAGTACTTC
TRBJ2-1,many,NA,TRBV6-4,CASSDGVYGEQFF,TGTGCCAGCAGTGACGGGGTGTACGGTGAGCAGTTCTTC
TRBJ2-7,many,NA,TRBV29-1,CSVEEAGGSYEQYF,TGCAGCGTTGAAGAAGCAGGGGGGAGCTACGAGCAGTACTTC
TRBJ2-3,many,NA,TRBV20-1,CSAKSDSTDTQYF,TGCAGTGCAAAAAGTGATAGCACAGATACGCAGTATTTT
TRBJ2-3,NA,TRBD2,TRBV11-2,CASSLRTSGTFGTDTQYF,TGTGCCAGCAGCCTTCGGACTAGCGGGACGTTCGGCACAGATACGCAGTATTTT
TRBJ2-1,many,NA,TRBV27,CASSPPGHKFSSYNEQFF,TGTGCCAGCAGTCCACCGGGACACAAATTCAGCTCCTACAATGAGCAGTTCTTC
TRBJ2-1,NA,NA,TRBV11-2,CASSLDRYEQFF,TGTGCCAGCAGCTTAGATAGGTATGAGCAGTTCTTC
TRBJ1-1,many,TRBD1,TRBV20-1,CSASGTGDLATEAFF,TGCAGTGCGTCTGGGACAGGGGATTTGGCCACTGAAGCTTTCTTT
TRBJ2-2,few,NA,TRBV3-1,CASSLFAGNTGELFF,TGTGCCAGCAGCCTTTTTGCGGGTAACACCGGGGAGCTGTTTTTT
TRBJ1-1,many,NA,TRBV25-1,CASSGAQNTEAFF,TGTGCCAGCAGCGGGGCGCAGAACACTGAAGCTTTCTTT
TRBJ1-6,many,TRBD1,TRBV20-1,CSASRTGEKRSPLHF,TGCAGTGCTAGCAGGACAGGGGAAAAGCGTTCACCCCTCCACTTT
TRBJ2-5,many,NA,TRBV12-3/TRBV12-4,CASSLPGETQYF,TGTGCCAGCAGCTTGCCCGGAGAGACCCAGTACTTC
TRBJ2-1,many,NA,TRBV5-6,CASSGGAFSYNEQFF,TGTGCCAGCAGCGGGGGGGCTTTTTCCTACAATGAGCAGTTCTTC
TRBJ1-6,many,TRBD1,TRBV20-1,CSAPTTGGGLGSPLHF,TGCAGTGCCCCAACTACAGGGGGCGGTTTAGGTTCACCCCTCCACTTT
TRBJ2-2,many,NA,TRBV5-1,CASSLARGSTGELFF,TGCGCCAGCAGCTTGGCCAGGGGTAGCACCGGGGAGCTGTTTTTT
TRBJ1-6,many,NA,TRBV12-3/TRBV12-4,CASSRGYSPLHF,TGTGCCAGCAGTCGGGGTTATTCACCCCTCCACTTT
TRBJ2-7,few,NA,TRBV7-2,CASSLTGAQYEQYF,TGTGCCAGCAGCTTAACGGGAGCCCAATACGAGCAGTACTTC
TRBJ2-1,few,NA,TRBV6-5,CASSPSLAALSLKQFF,TGTGCCAGCAGTCCCTCACTCGCGGCACTAAGTCTTAAGCAGTTCTTC
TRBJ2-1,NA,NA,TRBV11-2,CANSRRGGEVTYNEQFF,TGTGCCAACAGCCGTAGGGGCGGAGAAGTTACTTACAATGAGCAGTTCTTC
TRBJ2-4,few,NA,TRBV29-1,CSVGGGGTKNIQYF,TGCAGCGTTGGGGGAGGAGGTACCAAAAACATTCAGTACTTC
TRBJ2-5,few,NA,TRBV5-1,CASSFRGAGTQYF,TGCGCCAGCAGCTTTCGGGGAGCCGGGACCCAGTACTTC
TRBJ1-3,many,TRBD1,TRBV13,CASSSGQIGNTIYF,TGTGCCAGCAGCTCGGGACAGATAGGAAACACCATATATTTT